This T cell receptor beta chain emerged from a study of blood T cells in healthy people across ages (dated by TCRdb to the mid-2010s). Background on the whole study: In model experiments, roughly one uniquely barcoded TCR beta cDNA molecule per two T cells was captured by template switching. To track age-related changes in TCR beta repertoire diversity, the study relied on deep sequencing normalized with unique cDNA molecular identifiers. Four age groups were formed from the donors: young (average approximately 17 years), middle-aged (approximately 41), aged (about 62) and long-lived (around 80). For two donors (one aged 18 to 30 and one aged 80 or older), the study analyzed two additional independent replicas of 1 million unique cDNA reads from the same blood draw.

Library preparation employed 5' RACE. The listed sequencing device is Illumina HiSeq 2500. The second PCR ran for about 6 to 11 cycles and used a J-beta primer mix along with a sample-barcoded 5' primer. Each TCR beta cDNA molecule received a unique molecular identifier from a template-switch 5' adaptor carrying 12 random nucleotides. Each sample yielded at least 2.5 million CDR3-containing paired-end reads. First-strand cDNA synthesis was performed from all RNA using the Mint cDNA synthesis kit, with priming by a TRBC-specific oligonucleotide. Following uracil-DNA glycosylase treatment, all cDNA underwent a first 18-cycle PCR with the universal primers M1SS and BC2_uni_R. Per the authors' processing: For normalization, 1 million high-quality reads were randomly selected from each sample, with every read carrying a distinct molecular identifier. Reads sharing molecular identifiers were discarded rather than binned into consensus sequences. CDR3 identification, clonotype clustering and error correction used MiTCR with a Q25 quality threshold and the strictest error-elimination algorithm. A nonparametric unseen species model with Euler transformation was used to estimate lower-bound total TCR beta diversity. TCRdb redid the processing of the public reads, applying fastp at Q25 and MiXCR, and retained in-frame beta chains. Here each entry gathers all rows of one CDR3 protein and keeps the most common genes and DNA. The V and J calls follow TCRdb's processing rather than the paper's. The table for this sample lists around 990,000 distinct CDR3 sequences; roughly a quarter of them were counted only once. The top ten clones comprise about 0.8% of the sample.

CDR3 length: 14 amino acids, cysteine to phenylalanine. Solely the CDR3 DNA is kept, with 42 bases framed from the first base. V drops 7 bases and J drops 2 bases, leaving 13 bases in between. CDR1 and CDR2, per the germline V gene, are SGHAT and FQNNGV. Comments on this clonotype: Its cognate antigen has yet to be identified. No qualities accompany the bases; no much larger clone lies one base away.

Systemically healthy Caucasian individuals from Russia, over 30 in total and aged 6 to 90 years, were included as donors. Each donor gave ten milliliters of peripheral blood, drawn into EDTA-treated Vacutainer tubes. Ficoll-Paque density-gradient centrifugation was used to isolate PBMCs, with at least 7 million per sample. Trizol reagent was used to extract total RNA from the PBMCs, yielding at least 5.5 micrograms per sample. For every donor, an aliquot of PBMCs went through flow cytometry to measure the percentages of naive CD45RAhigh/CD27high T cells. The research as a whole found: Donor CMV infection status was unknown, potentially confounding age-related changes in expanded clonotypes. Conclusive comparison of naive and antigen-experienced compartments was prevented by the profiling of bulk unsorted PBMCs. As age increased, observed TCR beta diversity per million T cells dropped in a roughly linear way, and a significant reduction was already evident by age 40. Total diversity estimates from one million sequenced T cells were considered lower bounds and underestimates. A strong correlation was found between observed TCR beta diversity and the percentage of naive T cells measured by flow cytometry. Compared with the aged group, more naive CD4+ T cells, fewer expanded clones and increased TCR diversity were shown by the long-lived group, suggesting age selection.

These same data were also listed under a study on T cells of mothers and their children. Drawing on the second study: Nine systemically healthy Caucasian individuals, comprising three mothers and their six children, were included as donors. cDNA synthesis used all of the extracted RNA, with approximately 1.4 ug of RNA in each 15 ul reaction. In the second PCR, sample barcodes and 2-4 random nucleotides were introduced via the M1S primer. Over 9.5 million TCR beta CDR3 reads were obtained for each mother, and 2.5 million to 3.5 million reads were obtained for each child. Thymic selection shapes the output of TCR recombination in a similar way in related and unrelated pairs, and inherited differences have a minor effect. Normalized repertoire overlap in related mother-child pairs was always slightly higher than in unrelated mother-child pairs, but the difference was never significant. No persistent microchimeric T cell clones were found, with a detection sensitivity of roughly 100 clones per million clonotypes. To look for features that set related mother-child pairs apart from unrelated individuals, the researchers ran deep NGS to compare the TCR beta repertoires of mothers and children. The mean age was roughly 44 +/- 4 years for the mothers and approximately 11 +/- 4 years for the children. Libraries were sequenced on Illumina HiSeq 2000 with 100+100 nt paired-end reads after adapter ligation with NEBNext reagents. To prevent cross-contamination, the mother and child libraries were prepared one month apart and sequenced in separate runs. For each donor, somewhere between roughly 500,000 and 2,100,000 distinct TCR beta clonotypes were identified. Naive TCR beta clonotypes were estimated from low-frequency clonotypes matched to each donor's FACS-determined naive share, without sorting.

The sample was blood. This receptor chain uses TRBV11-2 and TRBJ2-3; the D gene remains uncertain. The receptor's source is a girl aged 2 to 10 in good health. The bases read TGTGCCAGCAATTGGGCCTCAAACACAGATACGCAGTATTTT. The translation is CASNWASNTDTQYF.